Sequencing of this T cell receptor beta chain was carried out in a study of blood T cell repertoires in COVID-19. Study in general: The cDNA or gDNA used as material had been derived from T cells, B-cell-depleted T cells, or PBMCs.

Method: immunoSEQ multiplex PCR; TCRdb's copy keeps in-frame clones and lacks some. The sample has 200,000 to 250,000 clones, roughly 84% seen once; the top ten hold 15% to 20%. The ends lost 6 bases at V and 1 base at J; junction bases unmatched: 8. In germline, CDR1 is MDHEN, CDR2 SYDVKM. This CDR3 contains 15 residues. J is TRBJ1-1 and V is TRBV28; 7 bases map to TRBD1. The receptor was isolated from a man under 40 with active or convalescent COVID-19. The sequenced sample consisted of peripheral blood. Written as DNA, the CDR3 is TGTGCCAGCAGCCGACGGGACAGAAAGAACACTGAAGCTTTCTTT. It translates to CASSRRDRKNTEAFF. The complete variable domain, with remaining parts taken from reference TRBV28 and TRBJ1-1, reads DVKVTQSSRYLVKRTGEKVFLECVQDMDHENMFWYRQDPGLGLRLIYFSYDVKMKEKGDIPEGYSVSREKKERFSLILESASTNQTSMYLCASSRRDRKNTEAFFGQGTRLTVV.